This T cell receptor beta chain was identified during a study of cytomegalovirus exposure and HLA in healthy donors. Study-level findings and limits: Roughly even sequencing depth across donors was the assumption behind the presence/absence analyses. The study labeled more than 150 TCR beta chains cytomegalovirus-associated. The Asian-associated ancestry cluster reportedly had fewer N-insertions than the approximately 610-donor mean in a later analysis. Reported results showed that the classifier diagnosed cytomegalovirus status with high specificity and sensitivity.

Of note for this clone: The antigen is not known.

The primer mix had 60 Vbeta and 13 Jbeta primers. Sequencing used immunoSEQ multiplex PCR; TCRdb keeps in-frame clones, though not all of them. This table has 110,000 to 150,000 clones, roughly 73% appearing once. Germline V gene sequence: CDR1 LNHDA, CDR2 SQIVND (reference sequence). Trimming pared 5 bases from V and 5 bases from J, leaving 7 bases between. The CDR3 loop spans 12 amino acids. The receptor was isolated from a human donor in good health. The sequenced sample consisted of PBMCs. V and J are TRBV19 and TRBJ1-5; D gene unclear. The CDR3 sequence is CASSFSYQPQHF. DNA of the CDR3: TGTGCCAGTAGTTTTTCGTATCAGCCCCAGCATTTT.